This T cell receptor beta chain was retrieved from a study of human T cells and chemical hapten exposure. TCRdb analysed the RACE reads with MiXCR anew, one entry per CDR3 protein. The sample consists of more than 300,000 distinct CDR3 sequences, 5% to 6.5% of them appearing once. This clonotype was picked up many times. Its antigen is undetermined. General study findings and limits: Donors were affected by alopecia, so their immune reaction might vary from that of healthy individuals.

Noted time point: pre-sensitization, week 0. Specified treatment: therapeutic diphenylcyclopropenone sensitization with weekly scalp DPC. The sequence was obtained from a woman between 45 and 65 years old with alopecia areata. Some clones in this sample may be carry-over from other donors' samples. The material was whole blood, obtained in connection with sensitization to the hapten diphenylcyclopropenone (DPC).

For the CDR3, the DNA is TGTGCCAGCAGCTTAGGAGGTTATAGCAATCAGCCCCAGCATTTT. This translates into CASSLGGYSNQPQHF. The chain has TRBV7-2 and TRBJ1-5; D unclear. Germline V gene sequence: CDR1 SGHTA, CDR2 FQGNSA. This CDR3 is 15 amino acids long. V was shortened by 1 base and J by 0 bases, with 7 bases between the two germline ends.